The rows below give T cell receptor beta chains drawn from one sample of a study of T cells in localized non-small cell lung cancer. Produced via immunoSEQ multiplex PCR; TCRdb's table is partial and in-frame only. The data contain around 40,000 clones, almost 90% of them seen just once; the ten biggest clones take up 2% to 3%. The specimen comprised peripheral blood, sampled before any cancer treatment. Receptors were obtained from an older female donor with stage I squamous cell lung carcinoma. CDR3s include the opening cysteine and the closing phenylalanine or tryptophan. The D gene is left open where the match is weak. Clone size is not always given. Where it is, it says once, few, many or a class for expanded clones.

j_call cdr3_length d_call v_call clone_size cdr3_nt cdr3_aa
TRBJ1-5 16 TRBD1 TRBV4-2 NA TGTGCCAGCAGCCAAGAAGGGACAGTCTTCAATCAGCCCCAGCATTTT CASSQEGTVFNQPQHF
TRBJ1-3 14 NA TRBV7-9 NA TGTGCCAGCAGCCGGGGACACCTTGGAAACACCATATATTTT CASSRGHLGNTIYF
TRBJ1-5 12 NA TRBV25-1 NA TGTGCCAGCAATGATGGCAATCAGCCCCAGCATTTT CASNDGNQPQHF
TRBJ2-7 16 TRBD2 TRBV7-8 few TGTGCCAGCAGCGCCTCCGGGACTAGCGGGTACTACGAGCAGTACTTC CASSASGTSGYYEQYF
TRBJ1-6 14 NA TRBV30 NA TGTGCCTGGAGAGGGGGGCGCGTGTTTTCACCCCTCCACTTT CAWRGGRVFSPLHF
TRBJ2-1 14 TRBD2 TRBV19 NA TGTGCCAGTATGCGGCGGGAGGGCAGTAATGAGCAGTTCTTC CASMRREGSNEQFF
TRBJ2-5 16 TRBD2 TRBV15 NA TGTGCCACCAGCATCCCGGGACTAGCGGGGCAAGAGACCCAGTACTTC CATSIPGLAGQETQYF
TRBJ2-2 15 TRBD2 TRBV19 few TGTGCCAGTAGTAGGACTAGCGGGTTCTTAGGGGAGCTGTTTTTT CASSRTSGFLGELFF
TRBJ2-4 19 NA TRBV21-1 NA TGTGCCAGCAGTCGGCAGGGGCCATGGAGGGCTTTAGCCAAAAACATTCAGTACTTC CASSRQGPWRALAKNIQYF
TRBJ2-7 15 TRBD1 TRBV5-1 few TGCGCCAGCAGCTTGGGGGACAGGTTCTCCTACGAGCAGTACTTC CASSLGDRFSYEQYF
TRBJ2-3 15 NA TRBV6-5 NA TGTGCCAGCACCAAGGGACTGCTAGGAACAGATACGCAGTATTTT CASTKGLLGTDTQYF
TRBJ2-5 14 NA TRBV7-8 NA TGTGCCAGCAGCCCGGTGCCCCCAGGTCAGACCCAGTACTTC CASSPVPPGQTQYF
TRBJ1-5 15 NA TRBV30 once TGTGCCTGGAGCCCTAGGACGGGAATCTCACAGCCCCAGCATTTT CAWSPRTGISQPQHF
TRBJ2-7 14 TRBD1 TRBV14 NA TGTGCCAGCAGACGACAGGGGAATCGTCACGAGCAGTACTTC CASRRQGNRHEQYF
TRBJ1-1 19 NA TRBV21-1 once TGTGCCAGCAGCAAATCCCGCTGGGGCCCGGACGGCATGAACACTGAAGCTTTCTTT CASSKSRWGPDGMNTEAFF
TRBJ1-2 16 NA TRBV13 NA TGTGCCAGCAGCTCTTATCCACTAGCCCCTAACTATGGCTACACCTTC CASSSYPLAPNYGYTF
TRBJ2-1 13 TRBD2 TRBV19 NA TGTGCCAGTACCAAGGGACTAGCCGGGGAGCAGTTCTTC CASTKGLAGEQFF
TRBJ2-2 15 NA TRBV18 NA TGTGCCACCCCCCCTGGGTTCGTGAACACCGGGGAGCTGTTTTTT CATPPGFVNTGELFF
TRBJ2-5 14 NA TRBV9 NA TGTGCCAGCAGCGTAGCTGTTAGCCAAGAGACCCAGTACTTC CASSVAVSQETQYF
TRBJ1-1 14 TRBD1 TRBV5-1 NA TGCGCCAGCAGCCCCGGGACAGCGAACACTGAAGCTTTCTTT CASSPGTANTEAFF